The T cell receptor beta chain under discussion was sequenced for a study of response to subunit inactivated influenza vaccine. Study-level findings and limits: Few new T cells, the authors suggested, are recruited by each seasonal influenza vaccination.

This clonotype was recorded at least ten times. The antigen is undetermined. The CDR3 spans 13 residues. The V end lost 3 bases, the J end lost 6 bases, and 9 bases lay between the germline ends. TCRdb passed the RT-PCR reads through MiXCR, listing each CDR3 protein once. The top ten clones hold roughly 12% of a sample with under 200,000 distinct CDR3 sequences, 11% of them seen once. The sample in question was non-naive T cells sorted from PBMCs, obtained about 40 days after vaccination. This TCR derives from a man between 50 and 59 years old who received an inactivated influenza vaccine. The chain joins TRBV12-3 or TRBV12-4 to TRBJ2-1; D is tentatively TRBD1 or TRBD2 (6 bases each). CDR3 in amino acids: CASSLWGANEQFF. In DNA, the CDR3 is TGTGCCAGCAGTTTGTGGGGGGCCAATGAGCAGTTCTTC.